These 28 T cell receptor beta chains came from one sample sequenced in a study of blood T cell repertoires in COVID-19. Sequencing was performed with immunoSEQ multiplex PCR; in TCRdb, only in-frame clones are kept and a portion is missing. The sample lists 80,000 or so clones; roughly 90% were seen once. Sequenced: peripheral blood. These receptor sequences come from a man aged 45-60 years with acute or convalescent COVID-19.

J is TRBJ2-3 and V is TRBV6-5; possible D gene TRBD2, 5 bases. V shed 6 bases and J shed 2 bases, with 12 bases lying between them. The CDR3 consists of 14 residues. CDR1 is MNHEY and CDR2 is SVGAGI in the germline V gene. Written as DNA, the CDR3 is TGTGCCAGCAGAGTAGGACTTAACACAGATACGCAGTATTTT. Translation gives CASRVGLNTDTQYF.

The chain links TRBV29-1 to TRBJ1-5; no clear D. This CDR3 is 14 amino acids long. Trimming took off 4 bases at V and 2 bases at J, with 12 bases between the two ends. CDR1 and CDR2 (germline): SQVTM, ANQGSEA. The CDR3 region is CSVGSGNGNQPQHF. The CDR3 DNA sequence: TGCAGCGTTGGTTCGGGGAATGGCAATCAGCCCCAGCATTTT.

The gene calls are TRBV15 and TRBJ2-3, with 7 positions matching TRBD2. CDR1 LNHNV and CDR2 YYDKDF come from the germline V gene (reference sequence). The J segment lost 5 bases and the V segment lost 5 bases, leaving 10 bases of the junction unmatched. This CDR3 is 15 amino acids long. In DNA form, the CDR3 reads TGTGCCACCAGCCTTGGCGGGAGATTACTAGATACGCAGTATTTT. It yields the protein CATSLGGRLLDTQYF. Full variable domain (rest looked up from reference TRBV15 and TRBJ2-3): DAMVIQNPRYQVTQFGKPVTLSCSQTLNHNVMYWYQQKSSQAPKLLFHYYDKDFNNEADTPDNFQSRRPNTSFCFLDIRSPGLGDTAMYLCATSLGGRLLDTQYFGPGTRLTVL.

Comments on this clone: The junction differs from germline at one of its ends, possibly a read error. At the DNA level, this CDR3 is encoded by other sequences in the same sample as well. The chain employs TRBV28 and TRBJ1-2; 9 bases map to TRBD1. The CDR3 has 14 residues. The germline CDR1 and CDR2 sequences are MDHEN and SYDVKM. DNA for the CDR3: TGTGCCAGCAGTTTGTCAACAGGGGGCTATGGCTACACTTTC. This encodes CASSLSTGGYGYTF.

The V and J genes are TRBV30 and TRBJ1-6; D remains ambiguous. The CDR3 spans 14 residues. Germline-derived CDR1 and CDR2 are GTSNPN and SVGIG (reference sequence). V was pared by 0 bases and J by 7 bases, with 10 bases between. The CDR3 sequence is CAWSVGDLNSPLHF. DNA of the CDR3: TGTGCCTGGAGTGTGGGAGACCTGAATTCACCCCTCCACTTT. The entire variable domain, with the rest obtained from reference TRBV30 and TRBJ1-6, is as follows: SQTIHQWPATLVQPVGSPLSLECTVEGTSNPNLYWYRQAAGRGLQLLFYSVGIGQISSEVPQNLSASRPQDRQFILSSKKLLLSDSGFYLCAWSVGDLNSPLHFGNGTRLTVT.

The genes are TRBV11-2 and TRBJ1-4; TRBD1 agrees at 9 bases. The CDR3 extends over 13 amino acids. V lost 6 bases, J lost 8 bases, and 4 bases stayed unmatched. Germline values: CDR1 SGHAT, CDR2 FQNNGV. For the CDR3, the DNA is TGTGCCAGCAGGACAGGGGGGAGCGAAAAACTGTTTTTT. This sequence encodes CASRTGGSEKLFF.

This chain uses TRBV6-5 with TRBJ1-2, with D possibly TRBD1 on 6 matching bases. The CDR3 sequence is 15 residues long. V lost 4 bases and J 0 bases, leaving 12 bases between the germline ends. The germline V gene has CDR1 MNHEY and CDR2 SVGAGI. Here the CDR3 reads CASSLGQGPNYGYTF. In DNA form, the CDR3 reads TGTGCCAGCAGTTTAGGGCAGGGGCCTAACTATGGCTACACCTTC.

This rearrangement joins TRBV6-2 or TRBV6-3 to TRBJ1-6; 7 bases line up with TRBD1. Trimming cost V 3 bases and J 11 bases; bases outside gene matches: 7. CDR1 MNHEY and CDR2 SVGEGT come from the germline V gene. The CDR3 sequence is 14 residues long. Here the CDR3 reads CASSYRDSSAPLHF. The CDR3, as DNA: TGTGCCAGCAGTTATCGGGACAGTAGTGCACCCCTCCACTTT.

The J gene is TRBJ1-1, the V gene TRBV19, with no clear D. The length of the CDR3 is 14 residues. V lost 2 bases and J lost 4, with 11 bases in between. Germline-derived CDR1 and CDR2 are LNHDA and SQIVND (reference sequence). The DNA of the CDR3 is TGTGCCAGTAGTATAAGTGGTGAGGCCACTGAAGCTTTCTTT. Translation gives CASSISGEATEAFF.

This sequence joins TRBV11-2 and TRBJ2-1; D not certain. The V end lost 1 base, the J end lost 0 bases, and 7 bases lay between the germline ends. This CDR3 has 15 amino acids. CDR1 is SGHAT and CDR2 is FQNNGV in the germline V gene. CDR3 amino acids: CASSLAGSSYNEQFF. Here the CDR3 DNA reads TGTGCCAGCAGCTTAGCGGGTAGCTCCTACAATGAGCAGTTCTTC.

The V call is TRBV7-8, the J call TRBJ1-1; D unresolved. The germline CDR1 and CDR2 sequences are SGHVS and FQNEAQ. The CDR3 length is 12 residues. The V end was cut by 5 bases, the J end by 4 bases, with 8 bases between. CDR3 in amino acids: CASSPRITEAFF. The CDR3, as DNA: TGTGCCAGCAGCCCTAGGATCACTGAAGCTTTCTTT.

This chain links TRBV12-3 or TRBV12-4 with TRBJ2-7; no clear D gene. The CDR3 is 10 amino acids. Deletions cut 6 bases from V and 5 bases from J, with 5 bases between. CDR3 in amino acids: CASSLNEQYF. In DNA form, the CDR3 reads TGTGCCAGCAGCCTTAACGAGCAGTACTTC.

The V and J genes are TRBV15 and TRBJ2-3; a possible D gene is TRBD1 (6 bases). The V end was cut by 0 bases, the J end by 4 bases, with 11 bases between. Germline V lookup: CDR1 LNHNV, CDR2 YYDKDF (reference sequence). CDR3 size: 15 residues. The CDR3 DNA sequence: TGTGCCACCAGCAGAGATGGACAGTTCCCAGATACGCAGTATTTT. Its translation is CATSRDGQFPDTQYF.

The J gene is TRBJ1-2, the V gene TRBV6-1; D is unclear. CDR3 length: 14 amino acids. In germline, CDR1 is MNHNS, CDR2 SASEGT. Trimming took 1 base from V and 1 from J, leaving 7 bases between them. The CDR3 here is CASSEGDFNYGYTF. The CDR3 DNA sequence: TGTGCCAGCAGTGAAGGTGACTTTAACTATGGCTACACCTTC.

This clone was seen just once. This sequence joins TRBV28 and TRBJ2-1; 8 bases agree with TRBD2. The junction had 5 bases not matched to a gene; V was cut back by 4 bases and J by 0 bases. The CDR3 spans 16 residues. CDR1 and CDR2 from the germline V gene are MDHEN and SYDVKM. The DNA of the CDR3 is TGTGCCAGCAGTTCCCTGAGCGGGAGCTCCTACAATGAGCAGTTCTTC. Translated, it gives CASSSLSGSSYNEQFF.

This clone was detected once. This chain links TRBV6-1 with TRBJ2-4; TRBD1 agrees at 7 bases. This CDR3 spans 17 amino acids. After removal of 4 bases from V and 1 base from J, the junction contained 10 bases not matched to a gene. Germline V gene sequence: CDR1 MNHNS, CDR2 SASEGT. The CDR3 region has the DNA TGTGCCAGCAGTGTCTCCGGGACAGCTGGGGCCAAAAACATTCAGTACTTC. Its translation: CASSVSGTAGAKNIQYF.

The rearrangement joins TRBV5-4 to TRBJ2-1; 10 nucleotides align to TRBD2. J lost 8 bases, V lost 2 bases, and 10 bases had no gene match. Per germline, CDR1 SGHNT and CDR2 YYREEE (reference sequence). The CDR3 is 16 residues long. The CDR3 nucleotides read TGTGCCAGCAGCTTAAGACCTAGCGGGAGATTCGATGAGCAGTTCTTC. It codes for CASSLRPSGRFDEQFF.

The J gene is TRBJ2-3, the V gene TRBV6-1; possibly TRBD2 for D (5 bases). The V end lost 1 base, the J end lost 2 bases, and 7 bases lay between the germline ends. The germline V gene has CDR1 MNHNS and CDR2 SASEGT. The CDR3 spans 14 residues. For the CDR3, the DNA is TGTGCCAGCAGTGAAGGTGACTACACAGATACGCAGTATTTT. Its protein product is CASSEGDYTDTQYF.

The chain is built from TRBV7-9 and TRBJ2-1, with D possibly matching TRBD2 (5 bases). CDR3 size: 14 residues. CDR1 SEHNR and CDR2 FQNEAQ come from the germline V gene (reference sequence). Between the trimmed V and J ends, which lost 1 base and 9 bases, there was a span of 13 bases. The CDR3 bases are TGTGCCAGCAGCTTAGGCATACTAGGACCTGAGCAGTTCTTC. It translates to CASSLGILGPEQFF. The whole variable domain, filled in from reference TRBV7-9 and TRBJ2-1, reads DTGVSQNPRHKITKRGQNVTFRCDPISEHNRLYWYRQTLGQGPEFLTYFQNEAQLEKSRLLSDRFSAERPKGSFSTLEIQRTEQGDSAMYLCASSLGILGPEQFFGPGTRLTVL.

The chain is built from TRBV28 and TRBJ1-2, with TRBD1 matching 7 bases. Losses at the gene ends were 6 bases for V and 7 bases for J; bases not matched to a gene: 11. The CDR3 loop spans 14 amino acids. CDR1 is MDHEN and CDR2 is SYDVKM in the germline V gene. The CDR3 nucleotides read TGTGCCAGCAGATGGACAGGTTGGGTAGGTGGCTACACCTTC. It translates to CASRWTGWVGGYTF.

The V and J genes are TRBV5-5 and TRBJ2-1; D possibly corresponds to TRBD1 (6 bases). This CDR3 region has 14 residues. Trimming took off 2 bases at V and 8 bases at J, with 14 bases between the two ends. Germline V gives CDR1 SGHKS, CDR2 YYEKEE (reference sequence). The CDR3 coding sequence is TGTGCCAGCAGCTTACAGGGTTGGAATGATGAGCAGTTCTTC. Translated, it gives CASSLQGWNDEQFF.

This chain uses TRBV11-2 with TRBJ2-1; 8 bases are a match to TRBD2. V lost 2 bases and J lost 9; bases outside the gene matches: 9. CDR3 length equals 15 residues. From germline, CDR1 is SGHAT and CDR2 FQNNGV. The CDR3 loop reads CASSLRVGRASEQFF. DNA of the CDR3: TGTGCCAGCAGCTTAAGGGTCGGGAGGGCCAGTGAGCAGTTCTTC.

The chain couples TRBV18 to TRBJ2-5; D not certain. Per germline, CDR1 KGHSH and CDR2 LQKENI. The CDR3 has 13 amino acids. Trimming stripped 2 bases from V and 4 bases from J, with 8 bases between. The CDR3 bases are TGTGCCAGCTCACCAGAGAGCGTAGAGACCCAGTACTTC. It translates to CASSPESVETQYF.

The chain carries TRBV6-5 and TRBJ1-5; possibly TRBD1 for D (5 bases). Trimming removed 2 bases from V and 6 bases from J, with 17 bases in between. The CDR3 is made up of 16 amino acids. Germline lookup yields CDR1 MNHEY and CDR2 SVGAGI. DNA of the CDR3: TGTGCCAGCAGTTACAAGGGGAAAGGGCAAGGTCAGCCCCAGCATTTT. Translating gives CASSYKGKGQGQPQHF.

The rearrangement uses TRBV7-2 and TRBJ2-7; 12 bases fit TRBD2. The CDR3 runs 16 residues. With V trimmed by 5 bases and J by 2 bases, 7 bases remained unmatched. In germline, CDR1 is SGHTA, CDR2 FQGNSA. CDR3 amino acids: CASSPASGGAPYEQYV. DNA for the CDR3: TGTGCCAGCAGCCCAGCTAGCGGGGGGGCTCCCTACGAGCAGTACGTC.

The J gene is TRBJ2-3, the V gene TRBV4-1; possibly TRBD2 for D (6 bases). Deletions cut 1 base from V and 1 base from J, with 15 bases between. Germline CDR1 reads MGHRA; CDR2 reads YSYEKL. The CDR3 consists of 17 residues. The CDR3 DNA reads as TGCGCCAGCAGCCAAGTAATGAGAGGAGGGGGCACAGATACGCAGTATTTT. It is translated as CASSQVMRGGGTDTQYF.

This chain joins TRBV6-5 and TRBJ2-3; a possible D gene is TRBD1 (5 bases). V lost 6 bases, J lost 6 bases, and 13 bases lay in between. Germline V CDR1 and CDR2: MNHEY, SVGAGI. This CDR3 is built from 13 residues. Here the CDR3 reads CASRTVLVDTQYF. The CDR3 coding sequence is TGTGCCAGCAGGACAGTTCTTGTGGATACGCAGTATTTT.

This chain connects TRBV4-1 to TRBJ1-2; tentatively, D is TRBD1 (5 bases). Deletions cut 4 bases from V and 0 bases from J, with 9 bases between. The germline V gene encodes CDR1 MGHRA and CDR2 YSYEKL. The CDR3 sequence is 14 residues long. This chain's CDR3 is CASSPDSPNYGYTF. In nucleotides, the CDR3 is TGCGCCAGCAGCCCCGACAGCCCTAACTATGGCTACACCTTC.